A selection of T cell receptor beta chains follows, all from one sample in a study of Tregs in tolerant kidney transplant recipients. Generated by immunoSEQ multiplex PCR, the TCRdb table keeps only in-frame clones and is missing some. This sample has around 120,000 clones, with about 91% found just once. The source material was CD4+ T cells from blood. These receptors came from a human donor in good health. Both conserved end residues are part of each CDR3. The size field is filled for only some rows; it gives once, few, many or a size class.

clone size	J gene	V gene	CDR3 protein
.	TRBJ1-4	TRBV7-9	CASREERGPEKLFF
.	TRBJ1-1	TRBV11-2	CASSFPNRNTEAFF
.	TRBJ2-2	TRBV27	CASRSWGAGTGELFF
.	TRBJ1-5	TRBV29-1	CSAGTGGLDQPQHF
.	TRBJ2-1	TRBV7-6	CASSLERGYEQFF
.	TRBJ2-2	TRBV5-1	CASSFLAGSPTGELFF
.	TRBJ1-4	TRBV6-5	CASSGGTRNEKLFF
.	TRBJ1-2	TRBV7-8	CASSSDRGRNYGYTF
.	TRBJ1-1	TRBV30	CAWKPDRLNTEAFF
.	TRBJ2-1	TRBV6-1	CASSATGGNEQFF
.	TRBJ1-4	TRBV5-4	CASSFAIQGNEKLFF
once	TRBJ2-7	TRBV18	CASSLRQGEQYF
.	TRBJ1-2	TRBV29-1	CSVEKSDYGYTF
.	TRBJ2-1	TRBV10-3	CAISDGTGRDWNEQFF
.	TRBJ2-7	TRBV19	CASSNGASGLYEQYF
.	TRBJ1-5	TRBV19	CASSIGQAFNQPQHF
.	TRBJ2-1	TRBV7-7	CASSLMGVSNEQFF
once	TRBJ1-6	TRBV2	CASSPFINSPLHF
.	TRBJ2-3	TRBV5-4	CASSLRRAPTDTQYF
.	TRBJ2-3	TRBV5-1	CASSRGTSGTDTQYF
.	TRBJ1-2	TRBV30	CAWSPGVYGYTF
once	TRBJ1-3	TRBV19	CASSAPGTGGNTIYF
.	TRBJ2-4	TRBV30	CAWSVPGIAKNIQYF
once	TRBJ2-2	TRBV30	CAWSVYVGRSNTGELFF
.	TRBJ2-7	TRBV4-1	CASSFRDGLYEQYF
.	TRBJ2-5	TRBV11-2	CASSPLRGTQYF
.	TRBJ1-1	TRBV4-1	CASSQEGRSNTEAFF
.	TRBJ1-5	TRBV5-1	CASSLGTGGMQPQHF
once	TRBJ1-4	TRBV29-1	CSLRDGNEKLFF